This TCR beta chain was sequenced for a study of T cells in Graves' hyperthyroidism and ophthalmopathy (dated by TCRdb to the late 2010s). At the level of the whole study: Peripheral blood was sampled at the time of initial diagnosis, prior to any treatment. To identify TCR V-J signatures that set the groups apart, the researchers used a discovery cohort of about a hundred patients, made up of 40 to 45 with Graves' ophthalmopathy and some 56 with stable Graves' hyperthyroidism. Prospective prediction of ophthalmopathy was tested in an independent validation cohort of approximately 18 hyperthyroidism patients and around 16 patients who later progressed to ophthalmopathy. The 95 to 100 discovery patients were randomly split 7:3 into training and test sets. The study also compared thyroid tissue and blood T-cell repertoires from a handful of Graves' hyperthyroidism patients. After sampling, hyperthyroidism patients received methimazole starting at 30 mg daily, and ophthalmopathy patients received high-dose intravenous methylprednisolone. TCR Vbeta CDR3 sequencing of fewer than 150 peripheral blood samples (under 45 ophthalmopathy, about 80 hyperthyroidism and approximately 17 progressor patients) is reported in the paper. The full study reports these points: No statistical method was used to fix the sample size in advance, and group allocation was not hidden from the investigators. A model built on a 13 V-J signature distinguished ophthalmopathy from stable hyperthyroidism, reaching about 89% sensitivity and approximately 83% specificity in cross-validation and 80%/75% in testing. Blood samples also contained most of the expanded thyroid clonotypes (frequency above 0.001), which suggests that blood repertoires may reflect thyroid immune responses. In validation, progression to ophthalmopathy was predicted by the model with 70% to 71% sensitivity and under 85% specificity, a median of about 6.4 months before onset.

This clonotype was observed at least ten times. Its antigen target is currently unknown. Base qualities are missing; no much larger clone stands one base away. Stable Graves' hyperthyroidism was defined as the absence of progression to ophthalmopathy over 18 months of follow-up. Hyperthyroidism patients were newly diagnosed, had a disease duration of under 2 months, and were aged 18 to 65 years. The study excluded patients with uncontrolled infections, other autoimmune diseases, pregnancy or lactation. Diagnoses were established on the basis of clinical symptoms, serum thyroxine and TRAb, thyroid ultrasound, and orbital computed tomography. Ficoll-Paque density gradient centrifugation was used to isolate PBMCs from around 10 ml of fresh peripheral blood. Trizol reagent was used to extract total RNA, and RNA quality was then checked on an Agilent 2100 Bioanalyzer. Compared with germline, V lacks 3 bases and J lacks 3 bases; bases without a gene match: 5. The CDR3 has 16 amino acids, counting the end cysteine and phenylalanine. The entry retains the CDR3 DNA only, 48 bases that are in frame from base 1. In the germline V gene (reference sequence), CDR1 corresponds to LGHDT and CDR2 to YNNKEL.

The TCR beta CDR3 regions were amplified from the RNA transcripts. The first round of RT-PCR for the TCR CDR3 was performed with the HTBI primer set and the Qiagen OneStep RT-PCR kit. The libraries were constructed in a second round of multiplex PCR and then size-selected and purified. Paired-end sequencing of the libraries was performed with 100 bp reads on an Illumina HiSeq2000. In the original analysis: SOAPnuke was used to process the raw data, throwing out any read that contained adapters or uncalled bases, had a mean Phred below 15, or lacked an exact constant-primer or identifier match. High-quality paired reads were merged with COPE v1.2.5, and unique nucleotide sequences were defined as clonotypes. Clonotypes were aligned to IMGT TRBV, TRBD and TRBJ reference segments using MiTCR v1.1. The analysis was restricted to V-J combinations with a frequency above 0.0001, which together covered 99.2% of the repertoires. A TCS score was defined as the ratio of F50 (clonal expansion) to E x V (chaos), with BLOSUM62-based TCRdist applied between CDR3 peptides within each V-J. Welch's t-statistics and random forest reduced some 510 V-J features to roughly 13, which were used in a naive Bayes classifier (R e1071). The public sequencing data were trimmed at Q25 with fastp and processed into clonotypes with MiXCR by TCRdb, which kept only in-frame beta chains. Rows with a matching CDR3 protein are joined into one entry that keeps the most common DNA and genes. TCRdb's processing, not the authors' own work, is the source of the V and J calls. The sample has a few hundred thousand distinct CDR3 sequences on record, about 15% of them singletons. 7.5% to 9% of the sample comes from the top ten.

This chain joins TRBV3-1 to TRBJ2-7; 13 bases in between match TRBD2. The TCR sequence derives from a woman aged 18-29 years with Graves' hyperthyroidism. Material: blood. The CDR3 reads CASSHGTSGTRYEQYF. The bases are TGTGCCAGCAGCCACGGGACTAGCGGGACTCGCTACGAGCAGTACTTC.